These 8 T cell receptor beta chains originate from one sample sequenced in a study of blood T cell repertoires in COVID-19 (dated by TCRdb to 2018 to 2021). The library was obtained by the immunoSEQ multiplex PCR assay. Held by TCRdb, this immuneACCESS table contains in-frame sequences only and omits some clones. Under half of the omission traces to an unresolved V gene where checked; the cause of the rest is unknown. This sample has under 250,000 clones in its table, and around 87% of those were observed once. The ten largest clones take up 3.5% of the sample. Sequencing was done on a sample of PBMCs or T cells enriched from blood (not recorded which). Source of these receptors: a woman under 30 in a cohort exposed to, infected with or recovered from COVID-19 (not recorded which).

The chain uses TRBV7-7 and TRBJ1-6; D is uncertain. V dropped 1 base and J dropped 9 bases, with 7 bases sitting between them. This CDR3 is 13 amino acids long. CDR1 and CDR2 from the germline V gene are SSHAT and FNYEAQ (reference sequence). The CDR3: CASSLELTSPLHF. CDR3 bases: TGTGCCAGCAGCTTAGAGCTCACTTCACCCCTCCACTTT.

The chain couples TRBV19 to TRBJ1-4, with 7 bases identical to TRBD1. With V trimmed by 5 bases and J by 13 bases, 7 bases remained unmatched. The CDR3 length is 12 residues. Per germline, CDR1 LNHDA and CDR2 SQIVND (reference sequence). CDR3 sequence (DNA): TGTGCCAGTAGTCAAGACAGGGAAGTACTGTTTTTT. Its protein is CASSQDREVLFF.

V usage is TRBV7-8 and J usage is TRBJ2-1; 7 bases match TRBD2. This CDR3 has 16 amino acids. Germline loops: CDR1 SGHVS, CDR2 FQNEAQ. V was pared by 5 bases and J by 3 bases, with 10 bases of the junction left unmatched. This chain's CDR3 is CASSLTRTSNYNEQFF. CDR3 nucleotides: TGTGCCAGCAGCCTCACCCGGACTAGTAACTACAATGAGCAGTTCTTC.

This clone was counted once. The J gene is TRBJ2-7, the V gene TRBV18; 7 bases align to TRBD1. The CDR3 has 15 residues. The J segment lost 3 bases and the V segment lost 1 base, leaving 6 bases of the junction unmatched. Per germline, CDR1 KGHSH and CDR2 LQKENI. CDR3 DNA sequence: TGTGCCAGCTCACCACGAGGACAGGACCACTACGAGCAGTACTTC. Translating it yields CASSPRGQDHYEQYF.

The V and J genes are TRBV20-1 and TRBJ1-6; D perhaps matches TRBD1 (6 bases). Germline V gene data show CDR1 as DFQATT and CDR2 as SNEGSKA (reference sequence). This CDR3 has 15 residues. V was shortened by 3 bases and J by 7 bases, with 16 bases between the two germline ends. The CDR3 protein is CSASYRVGENSPLHF. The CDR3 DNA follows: TGCAGTGCTAGTTACAGGGTAGGGGAAAATTCACCCCTCCACTTT.

The CDR3 loop is CASSFRQGERRGYTF. In nucleotides, the CDR3 is TGTGCCAGCAGTTTTCGACAGGGTGAACGTCGAGGCTACACCTTC. The V gene is TRBV6-5, the J gene TRBJ1-2; 7 positions match TRBD1. Germline CDR1 is MNHEY and CDR2 is SVGAGI. J lost 8 bases, V lost 4 bases, and 13 bases had no gene match. This CDR3 has 15 amino acids.

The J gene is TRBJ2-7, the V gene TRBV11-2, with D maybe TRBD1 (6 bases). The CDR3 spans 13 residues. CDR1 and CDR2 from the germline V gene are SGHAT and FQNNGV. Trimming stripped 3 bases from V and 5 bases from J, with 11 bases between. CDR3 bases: TGTGCCAGCAGCTTTAGGGGGTGGGACGAGCAGTACTTC. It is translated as CASSFRGWDEQYF.

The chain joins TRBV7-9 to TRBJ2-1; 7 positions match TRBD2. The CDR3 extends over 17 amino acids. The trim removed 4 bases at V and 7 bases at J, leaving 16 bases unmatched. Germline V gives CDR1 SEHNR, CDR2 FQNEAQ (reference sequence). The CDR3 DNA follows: TGTGCCAGCAGCTCAACGCCGGGGGGTAAAGCGAGGAATGAGCAGTTCTTC. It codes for CASSSTPGGKARNEQFF.